This T cell receptor (beta chain) was documented in a study of blood T cells in healthy people across ages (dated by TCRdb to about 2015). A note on the overall study: Template switching captured roughly one uniquely barcoded TCR beta cDNA molecule per two T cells in model experiments. Donors were grouped into four age groups: young (average approximately 16 years), middle-aged (39), aged (around 60) and long-lived (just over 80). The study measured age-related changes in TCR beta repertoire diversity using deep sequencing normalized with unique cDNA molecular identifiers. The study analyzed two additional independent replicas of 1 million unique cDNA reads from the same blood draw for two donors, one aged 18 to 29 and one aged 80 or older. General study outcomes and caveats: Observed TCR beta diversity correlated strongly with the percentage of naive T cells measured by flow cytometry. The long-lived group showed more naive CD4+ T cells, fewer expanded clones and increased TCR diversity than the aged group, suggesting age selection. Donor CMV infection status was unknown, potentially confounding age-related changes in expanded clonotypes. Estimates of total diversity based on one million sequenced T cells were considered lower bounds and underestimates. As age increased, observed TCR beta diversity per million T cells dropped in a roughly linear way, and a significant reduction was already evident by age approximately 40. Because profiling used bulk unsorted PBMCs, naive and antigen-experienced compartments could not be compared conclusively.

CDR1 MGHDK and CDR2 SYGVNS were looked up in the germline V gene. Between the V and J ends, shortened by 4 bases and 9 bases respectively, the junction contains 12 bases. Inclusive of the bounding cysteine and phenylalanine, the CDR3 is 12 residues long. Only the CDR3 region is kept as DNA, spanning 36 bases read in frame from base 1. Points on this clonotype: No cognate antigen has been identified for it. Per-base quality was not reported, and no clone a single base away is much larger than it.

Library construction relied on 5' RACE. The instrument given in TCRdb is Illumina HiSeq 2500. A second PCR of roughly 6 to 11 cycles was run with a J-beta primer mix and a sample-barcoded 5' primer. Each TCR beta cDNA molecule received a unique molecular identifier from a template-switch 5' adaptor carrying 12 random nucleotides. Each sample yielded at least 2.5 million CDR3-containing paired-end reads. First-strand cDNA was synthesized from all RNA with the Mint cDNA synthesis kit, primed by a TRBC-specific oligonucleotide. All cDNA was treated with uracil-DNA glycosylase and then went through a first 18-cycle PCR with the universal primers M1SS and BC2_uni_R. Concerning the study's data processing: Each sample was normalized by randomly selecting 1 million high-quality reads, each carrying a distinct molecular identifier. Instead of being binned into consensus sequences, reads that shared molecular identifiers were thrown out. MiTCR, set to a Q25 quality threshold and the strictest error-elimination algorithm, was used for CDR3 identification, clonotype clustering and error correction. Lower-bound total TCR beta diversity was estimated with a nonparametric unseen species model using Euler transformation. The public sequencing data were trimmed at Q25 with fastp and processed into clonotypes with MiXCR by TCRdb, which kept only in-frame beta chains. One record per CDR3 amino acid sequence lists the most common genes and DNA. Here the V and J calls rest on TCRdb's processing, not on the authors' analysis. The sample table holds approximately 780,000 distinct CDR3 sequences, of which roughly 25% were seen once. In total, the top ten clones hold 3% of the sample.

The approximately 41 donors, aged roughly 6 to 90 years, were systemically healthy Caucasian individuals from Russia. Ten milliliters of peripheral blood were drawn from each donor into EDTA-treated Vacutainer tubes. Ficoll-Paque density-gradient centrifugation was used to isolate PBMCs, with at least 7 million obtained per sample. Trizol reagent was used to extract total RNA from the PBMCs, yielding at least 5.5 micrograms per sample. Naive CD45RAhigh/CD27high T cell percentages were measured by flow cytometry on a PBMC aliquot from every donor. The same sample was also used in a study of T cells of mothers and their children. Looking at the second paper: The donors were nine systemically healthy Caucasian individuals, made up of three mothers and their six children. cDNA synthesis consumed the entire amount of extracted RNA, loaded at around 1.5 ug RNA in each 15 ul reaction. In the second PCR, the M1S primer added sample barcodes and 2-4 random nucleotides. More than 8.5 million TCR beta CDR3 reads were obtained from each mother, and about 3 million reads were obtained from each child. Thymic selection shapes the output of TCR recombination in a similar way in related and unrelated pairs, and inherited differences have a minor effect. Normalized repertoire overlap in related mother-child pairs was always slightly higher than in unrelated mother-child pairs, but the difference was never significant. Persistent microchimeric T cell clones were not detected, at a sensitivity of 95 to 100 clones per million clonotypes. The study used deep NGS to compare TCR beta repertoires of mothers and children, seeking features distinguishing related mother-child pairs from unrelated individuals. On average, the children were roughly 11 +/- 4 years old, while the mothers were approximately 41 +/- 4 years old. After adapter ligation was performed with NEBNext reagents, the libraries were sequenced on an Illumina HiSeq 2000 with 100+100 nt paired-end reads. To prevent cross-contamination, the mother and child libraries were prepared one month apart and sequenced in separate runs. For each donor, somewhere between roughly 500,000 and 2,300,000 distinct TCR beta clonotypes were identified. Naive TCR beta clonotypes were estimated from low-frequency clonotypes matched to each donor's FACS-determined naive share, without sorting.

The V and J segments used are TRBV25-1 and TRBJ1-1, with the D gene call left open. This receptor was taken from a boy younger than 18 in good health. Sequencing used blood. The CDR3 amino acid sequence is: CASSGGPEKAFF. In nucleotide form, the sequence is TGTGCCAGCAGTGGTGGGCCAGAAAAAGCTTTCTTT.